One and the same sample provided the 6 T cell receptor beta chains below, sequenced in a study of T cell repertoires in cytomegalovirus infection. The antigens these receptors bind are not known. TCRdb reprocessed the reads via MiXCR and lists one record per CDR3 protein. The data show 110,000 to 150,000 distinct CDR3 sequences, more than 30% seen once. The sample in question was CD8+ T cells from cultured PBMCs, obtained from culture after CMV antigen stimulation. The source of these receptors is a human donor in good health (CMV status not recorded). Some clones in this sample may be carry-over from other donors' samples.

This clonotype was picked up a small number of times. V and J are TRBV11-2 and TRBJ1-1; D unresolved. Germline assignment: CDR1 SGHAT and CDR2 FQNNGV. V was cut by 5 bases and J by 4 bases, with 14 bases left in between. The CDR3 is 14 amino acids. The CDR3 coding sequence is TGTGCCAGCAGCCTAGCCCCAGCGGGCACTGAAGCTTTCTTT. Translation gives CASSLAPAGTEAFF.

The rearrangement links TRBV7-7 to TRBJ2-3; TRBD2 agrees at 10 bases. The germline V gene encodes CDR1 SSHAT and CDR2 FNYEAQ (reference sequence). CDR3 length: 15 amino acids. V was pared by 5 bases and J by 5 bases, with 7 bases of the junction left unmatched. CDR3 DNA sequence: TGTGCCAGCAGCCCTGAGCGGGGGGGAAGAGATACGCAGTATTTT. It encodes CASSPERGGRDTQYF.

The chain recombines TRBV6-6 with TRBJ2-1, with 8 bases identical to TRBD2. V shed 2 bases, J shed 9 bases, and the junction held 3 bases outside the gene matches. The CDR3 is 13 amino acids. Germline CDR1 MNHNY, CDR2 SVGAGI (reference sequence). For the CDR3, the DNA is TGTGCCAGCAGTTACGCGGGGGGCCTTGAGCAGTTCTTC. Translation: CASSYAGGLEQFF.

The rearrangement links TRBV19 to TRBJ2-1; the D gene could be TRBD1 or TRBD2 (6 bases each). Trimming left V 0 bases short and J 6 bases short, with 9 bases between. The CDR3 has 14 amino acids. The germline V gene has CDR1 LNHDA and CDR2 SQIVND (reference sequence). The CDR3 loop is CASSIEGGGNEQFF. The CDR3 DNA sequence: TGTGCCAGTAGTATAGAAGGGGGAGGCAATGAGCAGTTCTTC.

This clonotype was seen repeatedly, ten times or more. V usage is TRBV7-2 and J usage is TRBJ2-7; D perhaps matches TRBD1 (6 bases). Trimming shortened V by 3 bases and J by 3 bases, and 9 bases separated the two germline ends. Germline V gene data show CDR1 as SGHTA and CDR2 as FQGNSA. This CDR3 region has 13 residues. For the CDR3, the DNA is TGTGCCAGCAGCTTGGGGGCCTACTACGAGCAGTACTTC. Translated: CASSLGAYYEQYF.

CDR3 bases: TGTGCCATGGGTCCCGAGCGGTACTACGAGCAGTACTTC. Translated, it gives CAMGPERYYEQYF. This sequence joins TRBV2 and TRBJ2-7, with D perhaps TRBD2 (5 bases). There are 13 residues in the CDR3. V was trimmed by 10 bases and J by 3 bases, leaving 16 bases between them. Germline CDR1 SNHLY, CDR2 FYNNEI.